The rows below give T cell receptor beta chains drawn from one sample of a study of CD8 T cells in Susac syndrome. MiXCR, applied by TCRdb to the immunoSEQ multiplex PCR reads, yields one record per CDR3 protein. The sample holds approximately 160,000 distinct CDR3 sequences, around 93% seen once. The sequenced sample consisted of CD4+ T cells from PBMCs. The source is a human donor in good health. CDR3s include the opening cysteine and the closing phenylalanine or tryptophan. D genes are given only for firm matches. Expanded clones get a size class; other rows say once, few or many, or leave the size out.

d_call	j_call	clone_size	v_call	cdr3_nt	cdr3_aa
-	TRBJ2-7	-	TRBV2	TGTGCCAGCAGTGAACGAGACTACGAGCAGTACTTC	CASSERDYEQYF
-	TRBJ2-1	-	TRBV5-6	TGTGCCAGCAGCTTGGAGCCAGAGGCTTACAATGAGCAGTTCTTC	CASSLEPEAYNEQFF
TRBD1	TRBJ2-3	-	TRBV29-1	TGCAGCGTTCTGGGGACAGGGGGATCAGATACGCAGTATTTT	CSVLGTGGSDTQYF
TRBD1	TRBJ1-6	-	TRBV7-2	TGTGCCAGCACCCGAGCCGGGACAGAGAATTCACCCCTCCACTTT	CASTRAGTENSPLHF
-	TRBJ1-3	-	TRBV29-1	TGCAGCGTTGGGGCGAGCTCTGGAAACACCATATATTTT	CSVGASSGNTIYF
TRBD1	TRBJ1-2	-	TRBV12-3/TRBV12-4	TGTGCCAGCAGTTTCGACAGGGAAGGAGAGGGCTACACCTTC	CASSFDREGEGYTF
-	TRBJ1-1	-	TRBV6-1	TGTGCCAGCAGTGATAGATCGACTGCTTCTACTGAAGCTTTCTTT	CASSDRSTASTEAFF
-	TRBJ2-1	-	TRBV9	TGTGCCAGCAGCCCCCGAGGGTTGGGAGACAATGAGCAGTTCTTC	CASSPRGLGDNEQFF
-	TRBJ1-1	-	TRBV13	TGTGCCAGCAGCTGGGGGGGTGGCGCTGAAGCTTTCTTT	CASSWGGGAEAFF
-	TRBJ2-3	-	TRBV18	TGTGCCAGCTCACCACGCAGGAGGGGCGAAGATACGCAGTATTTT	CASSPRRRGEDTQYF
-	TRBJ2-1	-	TRBV2	TGTGCCAGCAGTTCGAAAGGACTCGACAATGAGCAGTTCTTC	CASSSKGLDNEQFF
-	TRBJ1-1	-	TRBV7-9	TGTGCCAGCAGCTTTATACAGACCCGGTACCTTTTGAACACTGAAGCTTTCTTT	CASSFIQTRYLLNTEAFF
-	TRBJ1-2	-	TRBV9	TGTGCCAGCAGCGTAGGGGCAGGCGAACACTATGGCTACACCTTC	CASSVGAGEHYGYTF
-	TRBJ2-5	few	TRBV18	TGTGCCAGCTCAACCCGAGGACAGTATCAAGCAGAGACCCAGTACTTC	CASSTRGQYQAETQYF
-	TRBJ2-1	few	TRBV7-6	TGTGCCAGCAGCTTAGGCCAGGTCAATGAGCAGTTCTTC	CASSLGQVNEQFF
TRBD1	TRBJ1-2	-	TRBV5-1	TGCGCCAGCAGCCTGACAGGGGAGGTGGGCTACACCTTC	CASSLTGEVGYTF
TRBD2	TRBJ2-3	-	TRBV10-3	TGTGCCATCAGTCGGGGGGGGCTTGCAGATACGCAGTATTTT	CAISRGGLADTQYF
-	TRBJ1-2	-	TRBV5-1	TGCGCCAGCAGCGTTATGGACGGCGCTCGGGGCTACACCTTC	CASSVMDGARGYTF
-	TRBJ2-1	-	TRBV7-6	TGTGCCAGCAGTCGAGCAGGTAACTCCTACAATGAGCAGTTCTTC	CASSRAGNSYNEQFF
-	TRBJ1-4	-	TRBV6-6	TGTGCCAGCAGGGAAGTTGCAACTAATGAAAAACTGTTTTTT	CASREVATNEKLFF
-	TRBJ2-7	-	TRBV7-2	TGTGCCAGCAGCGGAAAGGTTGGGGGCCCGTACGAGCAGTACTTC	CASSGKVGGPYEQYF
-	TRBJ2-1	-	TRBV5-1	TGCGCCAGCAGCGAGGACTCTTTAAGGGATGAGCAGTTCTTC	CASSEDSLRDEQFF
TRBD1	TRBJ1-1	-	TRBV7-3	TGTGCCAGCAGCACAGACGGACAGGGTTTCACTGAAGCTTTCTTT	CASSTDGQGFTEAFF
TRBD1	TRBJ1-4	-	TRBV29-1	TGCAGCGCTCACGAAGGGGGCACAACGAATGAAAAACTGTTTTTT	CSAHEGGTTNEKLFF
TRBD2	TRBJ2-1	-	TRBV29-1	TGCAGCGCCGGCCCAGCGGGAGGCCACAATGAGCAGTTCTTC	CSAGPAGGHNEQFF
TRBD2	TRBJ2-5	-	TRBV29-1	TGCAGCGTTGTTCTAGCGGGGGCCCAAGAGACCCAGTACTTC	CSVVLAGAQETQYF
TRBD1	TRBJ1-1	once	TRBV6-2/TRBV6-3	TGTGCCAGCAGTTACGGGACAGGGGGGCTGGCTTTCTTT	CASSYGTGGLAFF
-	TRBJ2-6	-	TRBV6-4	TGTGCCAGCAGCAGGGAGTCTGGGGCCAACGTCCTGACTTTC	CASSRESGANVLTF
-	TRBJ1-6	-	TRBV5-4	TGTGCCAGCAGCTGGAGGGCGGAGGGGCCTTCACCCCTCCACTTT	CASSWRAEGPSPLHF
-	TRBJ1-1	-	TRBV18	TGTGCCAGCTCACAAATAGGCACTGAAGCTTTCTTT	CASSQIGTEAFF
TRBD1	TRBJ2-4	-	TRBV11-2	TGTGCCAGCAGCTTACCCAGACAGGGGGCTGCCAAAAACATTCAGTACTTC	CASSLPRQGAAKNIQYF
TRBD2	TRBJ2-5	-	TRBV20-1	TGCAGTGTTAGGAAAGTCCTAGCGGGGGAAGAGACCCAGTACTTC	CSVRKVLAGEETQYF
-	TRBJ2-3	few	TRBV7-2	TGTGCCAGCAGCTTAGAAGATACGCAGTATTTT	CASSLEDTQYF
-	TRBJ1-2	-	TRBV19	TGTGCCAGTAGGAGGGACATTGCGGGCTATGGCTACACCTTC	CASRRDIAGYGYTF